Listed here are 15 T cell receptor beta chains from one sample, sequenced in a study of shared clonotypes between healthy human individuals. TCRdb's copy holds only in-frame clones and misses some; the assay was immunoSEQ multiplex PCR. This sample yields some 1,100,000 clones, of which 75% to 80% are seen a single time; under 0.6% belongs to the top ten. The specimen was memory CD4+ T cells from PBMCs. The sample's subset: CD45RA-negative fraction. The receptors here all came from a young man in good health. Some clones in this sample may be carry-over from other donors' samples.

This clone came up a few times. The gene calls are TRBV9 and TRBJ2-5; a possible D gene is TRBD1 (7 bases). V was clipped by 3 bases and J by 2 bases, with 14 bases between them. Germline CDR1 is SGDLS and CDR2 is YYNGEE. This CDR3 region has 15 residues. CDR3 nucleotides: TGTGCCAGCAGCGCAGACGCGGGACAGCAAGAGACCCAGTACTTC. It translates to CASSADAGQQETQYF.

V and J are TRBV5-6 and TRBJ1-1; possibly TRBD1 for D (5 bases). The CDR3 contains 14 residues. Looked up from germline, CDR1 is SGHDT and CDR2 is YYEEEE. Trimming removed 3 bases from V and 0 bases from J, with 9 bases in between. The CDR3 here is CASSWTLMNTEAFF. The CDR3 DNA is TGTGCCAGCAGCTGGACACTAATGAACACTGAAGCTTTCTTT.

The chain recombines TRBV19 with TRBJ1-1; D unresolved. CDR3 length equals 15 residues. V was cut by 6 bases and J by 3 bases, with 17 bases left in between. Germline V gives CDR1 LNHDA, CDR2 SQIVND (reference sequence). CDR3 residues: CASSDSWTEHTEAFF. The CDR3 DNA sequence: TGTGCCAGTAGCGATTCTTGGACGGAACACACTGAAGCTTTCTTT.

The genes are TRBV15 and TRBJ1-2; 8 nucleotides match TRBD1. CDR1 and CDR2 from the germline V gene are LNHNV and YYDKDF (reference sequence). The V and J ends lost 3 bases and 1 base, in that order; junction bases with no gene match: 4. CDR3 length: 15 amino acids. The CDR3 region is CATSSETGVNYGYTF. As DNA, the CDR3 is TGTGCCACCAGCAGCGAGACAGGGGTTAACTATGGCTACACCTTC.

V usage is TRBV27 and J usage is TRBJ2-7, with 10 bases aligning to TRBD2. The CDR3 contains 16 residues. J lost 6 bases, V lost 5 bases, and 13 bases had no gene match. CDR1 and CDR2 (germline): MNHEY, SMNVEV (reference sequence). Written as DNA, the CDR3 is TGTGCCAGCAGTCCCCTTGGGAGCGGGAGGGCCGGCGAGCAGTACTTC. Translating gives CASSPLGSGRAGEQYF.

The V gene is TRBV29-1, the J gene TRBJ1-1, with a weak D call TRBD1 (5 bases). The CDR3 covers 12 residues. V lost 7 bases and J lost 3, with 12 bases in between. Germline V gene data show CDR1 as SQVTM and CDR2 as ANQGSEA. CDR3 sequence reads: CSGKGLDTEAFF. CDR3 DNA: TGCAGCGGAAAGGGGCTGGACACTGAAGCTTTCTTT.

The gene calls are TRBV2 and TRBJ2-3, with D hard to call. Germline V gene lookup returns CDR1 SNHLY and CDR2 FYNNEI. The CDR3 has 12 residues. V lost 6 bases, J lost 2 bases, and 6 bases lay in between. The CDR3, as DNA: TGTGCCAGCAGAGACCCCACAGATACGCAGTATTTT. Translating it yields CASRDPTDTQYF.

For the CDR3, the DNA is TGTGCCAGCAGCATACGGACTAGCGGGAGTTGGGATACGCAGTATTTT. It is translated as CASSIRTSGSWDTQYF. V and J are TRBV7-9 and TRBJ2-3; 13 positions agree with TRBD2. The germline V gene has CDR1 SEHNR and CDR2 FQNEAQ (reference sequence). The CDR3 sequence is 16 residues long. After removal of 5 bases from V and 6 bases from J, the junction contained 8 bases not matched to a gene.

Comment on this clone: Other DNA sequences of this sample code for an identical CDR3. The chain couples TRBV6-5 to TRBJ1-3; tentative D call: TRBD1 (6 bases). Germline V gene data show CDR1 as MNHEY and CDR2 as SVGAGI. The CDR3 consists of 13 residues. V was clipped by 6 bases and J by 0 bases, with 6 bases between them. The CDR3 sequence: CASRQGSGNTIYF. The CDR3 DNA sequence: TGTGCCAGCAGACAGGGCTCTGGAAACACCATATATTTT.

This chain joins TRBV2 and TRBJ2-7; no firm D call. Germline V gene data show CDR1 as SNHLY and CDR2 as FYNNEI. This CDR3 is built from 11 residues. Deletions cut 7 bases from V and 2 bases from J, with 6 bases between. CDR3 bases: TGTGCCAGCACGTTGGCCTACGAGCAGTACTTC. It translates to CASTLAYEQYF.

Of note for this clone: A much larger clone differs from this one at a single base, so this may be a read error. Other DNA sequences in the sample encode the same CDR3. The V gene is TRBV29-1, the J gene TRBJ2-3; D gene uncertain. The CDR3 loop spans 10 amino acids. The ends were cut back, 8 bases at V and 2 bases at J, with 5 bases in the middle. Germline V gene lookup returns CDR1 SQVTM and CDR2 ANQGSEA. The CDR3, as DNA: TGCAGCACAAACACAGATACGCAGTATTTT. It yields the protein CSTNTDTQYF.

This clone was detected once. The rearrangement links TRBV11-3 to TRBJ1-1; no clear D. The CDR3 length is 13 residues. V was pared by 0 bases and J by 7 bases, with 9 bases between. Germline V CDR1 and CDR2: SGHNT, YENEEA. Here the CDR3 DNA reads TGTGCCAGCAGCTTAGAATCGATGGATGAAGCTTTCTTT. Encoded protein: CASSLESMDEAFF.

The J gene is TRBJ2-5, the V gene TRBV4-2; D perhaps matches TRBD2 (5 bases). V shed 0 bases and J shed 2 bases, with 10 bases lying between them. The CDR3 length is 15 residues. The germline V gene encodes CDR1 LGHNA and CDR2 YNFKEQ. The CDR3 protein is CASSQDRRGQETQYF. The CDR3, as DNA: TGTGCCAGCAGCCAAGATCGGAGAGGGCAAGAGACCCAGTACTTC.

The genes are TRBV5-4 and TRBJ2-1, with 7 bases fitting TRBD2. The V segment lost 1 base and the J segment 8 bases; nucleotides outside the gene matches: 9. Germline values: CDR1 SGHNT, CDR2 YYREEE (reference sequence). This CDR3 comprises 15 residues. The CDR3 DNA reads TGTGCCAGCAGCTTGACTAGGGCCCGGGGGGATGAGCAGTTCTTC. It encodes CASSLTRARGDEQFF.

This clone appeared once. This chain uses TRBV10-2 with TRBJ2-5; 12 positions agree with TRBD2. The V gene's germline CDR1 is WSHSY and CDR2 SAAADI. The CDR3 has 16 residues. The V and J ends lost 5 bases and 4 bases, in that order; junction bases with no gene match: 8. The CDR3 reads CASSHRLAGDGETQYF. DNA for the CDR3: TGCGCCAGCAGTCACCGACTAGCGGGAGATGGAGAGACCCAGTACTTC.